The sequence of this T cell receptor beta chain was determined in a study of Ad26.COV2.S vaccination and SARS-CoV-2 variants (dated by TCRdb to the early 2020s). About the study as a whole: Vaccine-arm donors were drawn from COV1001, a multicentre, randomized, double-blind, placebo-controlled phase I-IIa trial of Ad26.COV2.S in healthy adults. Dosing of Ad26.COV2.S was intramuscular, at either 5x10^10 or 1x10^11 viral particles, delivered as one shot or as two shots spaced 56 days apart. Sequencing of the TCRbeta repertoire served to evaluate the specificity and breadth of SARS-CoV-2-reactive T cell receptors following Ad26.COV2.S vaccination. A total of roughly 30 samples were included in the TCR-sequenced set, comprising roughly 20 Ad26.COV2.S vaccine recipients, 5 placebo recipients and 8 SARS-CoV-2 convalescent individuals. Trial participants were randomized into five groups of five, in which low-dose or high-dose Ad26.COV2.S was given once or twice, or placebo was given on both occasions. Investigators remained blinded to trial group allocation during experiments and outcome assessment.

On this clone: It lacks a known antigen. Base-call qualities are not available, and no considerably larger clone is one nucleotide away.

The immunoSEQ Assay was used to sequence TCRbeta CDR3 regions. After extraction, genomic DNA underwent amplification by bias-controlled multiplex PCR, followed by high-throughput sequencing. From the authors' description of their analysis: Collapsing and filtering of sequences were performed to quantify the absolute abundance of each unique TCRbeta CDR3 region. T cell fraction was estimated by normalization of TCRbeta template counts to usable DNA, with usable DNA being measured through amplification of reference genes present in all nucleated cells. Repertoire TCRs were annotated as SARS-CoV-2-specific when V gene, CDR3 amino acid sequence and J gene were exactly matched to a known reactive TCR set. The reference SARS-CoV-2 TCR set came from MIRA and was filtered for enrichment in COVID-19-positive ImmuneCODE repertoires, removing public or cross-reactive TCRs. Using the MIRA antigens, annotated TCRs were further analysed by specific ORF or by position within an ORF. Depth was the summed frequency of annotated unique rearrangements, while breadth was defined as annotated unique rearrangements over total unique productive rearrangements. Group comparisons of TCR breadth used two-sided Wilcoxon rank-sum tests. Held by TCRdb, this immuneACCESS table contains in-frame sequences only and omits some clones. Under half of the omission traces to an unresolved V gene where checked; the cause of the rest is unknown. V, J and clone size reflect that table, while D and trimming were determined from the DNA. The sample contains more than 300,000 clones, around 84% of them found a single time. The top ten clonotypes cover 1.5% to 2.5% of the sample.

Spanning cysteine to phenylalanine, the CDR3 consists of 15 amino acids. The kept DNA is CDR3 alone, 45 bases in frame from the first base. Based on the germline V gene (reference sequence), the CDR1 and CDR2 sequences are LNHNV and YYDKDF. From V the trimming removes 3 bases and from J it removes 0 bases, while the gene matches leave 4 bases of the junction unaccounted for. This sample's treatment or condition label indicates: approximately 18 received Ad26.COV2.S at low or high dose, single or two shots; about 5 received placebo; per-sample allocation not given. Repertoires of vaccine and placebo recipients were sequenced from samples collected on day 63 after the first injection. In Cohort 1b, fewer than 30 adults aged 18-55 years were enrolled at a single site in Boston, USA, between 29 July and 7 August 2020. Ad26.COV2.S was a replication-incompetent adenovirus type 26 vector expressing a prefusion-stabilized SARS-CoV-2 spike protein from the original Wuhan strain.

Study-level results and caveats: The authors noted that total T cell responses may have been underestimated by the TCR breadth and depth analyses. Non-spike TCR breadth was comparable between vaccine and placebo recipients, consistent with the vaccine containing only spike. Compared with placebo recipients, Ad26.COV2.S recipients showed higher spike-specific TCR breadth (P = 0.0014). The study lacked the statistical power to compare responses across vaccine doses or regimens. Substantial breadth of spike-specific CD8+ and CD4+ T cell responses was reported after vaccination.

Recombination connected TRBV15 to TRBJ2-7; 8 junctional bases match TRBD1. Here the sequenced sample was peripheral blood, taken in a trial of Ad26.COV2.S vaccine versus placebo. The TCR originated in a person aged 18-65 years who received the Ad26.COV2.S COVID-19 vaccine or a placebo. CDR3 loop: CATSSRGPSSYEQYF. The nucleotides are TGTGCCACCAGCAGCAGGGGGCCCTCCTCCTACGAGCAGTACTTC. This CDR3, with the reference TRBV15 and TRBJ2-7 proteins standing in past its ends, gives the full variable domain DAMVIQNPRYQVTQFGKPVTLSCSQTLNHNVMYWYQQKSSQAPKLLFHYYDKDFNNEADTPDNFQSRRPNTSFCFLDIRSPGLGDTAMYLCATSSRGPSSYEQYFGPGTRLTVT.